Reported below is one T cell receptor (beta chain). The antigen this receptor binds is unknown. Base qualities are not recorded, but no much larger clone differs from it by a single base. For sequencing of the TCRbeta CDR3 region, genomic DNA was extracted from the sorted cells. The immunoSEQ Assay was used to sequence the TCRbeta CDR3 regions. As stored in TCRdb, this immuneACCESS dataset retains in-frame rearrangements with V and J assigned. A fraction of the clones does not appear; measured against another copy, unresolved V genes explain less than half of the discrepancy, and the remainder lacks a known reason. Across this sample there are about 89,000 clones, with about 88% seen only once. The ten most abundant clones make up approximately 0.3% of the sample. This sample is drawn from a study of OX40 agonist ivuxolimab in advanced cancers. Study-level background: Ivuxolimab, which targeted the costimulatory receptor OX40 (CD134), was an agonistic, fully human IgG2 monoclonal antibody. The monotherapy dose-escalation portion (N of about 50 patients) of the phase I ivuxolimab trial is reported in the paper. The purpose of peripheral TCRbeta sequencing was to test whether ivuxolimab changed TCR sequence diversity and led to clonal T-cell expansion. Patients were allowed to have had prior anti-PD-1, anti-PD-L1 or anti-CTLA-4 therapy, and 30% to 40% of the dose-escalation patients had been treated with checkpoint inhibitors. Of the roughly 54 dose-escalation patients, hepatocellular carcinoma was present in about 19, melanoma in around 15, renal cell carcinoma in 9 and head and neck cancer in 9. Intravenous ivuxolimab was administered to patients every 2 weeks at six dose levels: 0.01, 0.1, 0.3, 1.5, 3 and 10 mg/kg. Partial responses occurred in three dose-escalation patients: two with cutaneous melanoma and one with hepatocellular carcinoma. A male proportion of 82.7% and a mean age of 60 years, ranging from roughly 23 to 85, were recorded for the dose-escalation cohort. General study outcomes and caveats: In the 0.1-3.0 mg/kg groups, partial responders had among the lowest normalized peripheral clonal expansion, particularly in CD8+ T cells. At doses of 0.1 to 3.0 mg/kg, clonal expansion of both CD4+ and CD8+ T cells in blood was seen between baseline and week 6. Antigen specificity was not determined for the clonally expanded peripheral T cells. Low levels of normalized T-cell clonal expansion were also seen in some patients who did not respond. After ivuxolimab, expanded clones were on average more numerous among CD8+ T cells than among CD4+ T cells.

Patients with a history of autoimmune disease or receiving systemic immunosuppression were excluded from the trial. Peripheral blood for TCR sequencing was drawn from every dose cohort at baseline, at cycle 4 day 1 and at cycle 7 day 1. The samples were taken from a phase I, first-in-human, multicenter, open-label dose-escalation trial of ivuxolimab. The trial enrolled adults with locally advanced or metastatic head and neck squamous cell, hepatocellular, melanoma or renal cell carcinoma. Before TCR sequencing, CD4+ T cells and CD8+ T cells from peripheral blood were sorted into separate populations. This specimen consisted of CD4+ or CD8+ T cells sorted from blood, obtained in a trial of the OX40 agonist ivuxolimab. This clonotype was sampled from an adult with an advanced solid tumor such as melanoma, head and neck, liver or kidney cancer.

The nucleotides are TGTGCCAGCAGCGTTGGGGGCGGTGGCAATGAGCAGTTCTTC. The encoded protein is CASSVGGGGNEQFF. The V gene is TRBV7-9 and the J gene is TRBJ2-1, and the D gene may be TRBD1, 6 bases matching. V is cut by 5 bases and J by 6 bases, and the space between the germline ends is 14 bases. CDR1 and CDR2, per the germline V gene (reference sequence), are SEHNR and FQNEAQ. Counted from cysteine to phenylalanine, this CDR3 has 14 amino acids. CDR3 DNA only is kept here, 42 bases in frame from base 1.